One T cell receptor beta chain is described in this entry. The antigen is undetermined. Distinct nucleotide sequences in the sample also encode this CDR3. Researchers ran the PCR with 60 Vbeta and 13 Jbeta primers. Sequencing used immunoSEQ multiplex PCR; TCRdb keeps in-frame clones, though not all of them. The sample has some 150,000 clones; about three fifths are singletons. As for the donors, each was a healthy bone marrow donor. The CDR3 is 13 residues long. Germline lookup yields CDR1 SEHNR and CDR2 FQNEAQ (reference sequence). V was trimmed by 4 bases and J by 4 bases, leaving 8 bases between them. These data belong to a study of cytomegalovirus exposure and HLA in healthy donors. General observations from the study: About 87% or about 30% of the time was how often most TCR beta V segments were productive, according to an earlier analysis. In a later analysis, a missense DCLRE1C variant was linked to TCR beta V- and J-gene trimming. The likely explanation for a cluster of highly shared sequence variants was sequencing artifact.

This clonotype was sampled from a woman aged 25 to 39 in good health and CMV-seropositive. The rearrangement joins TRBV7-9 to TRBJ2-1; a weak D match, TRBD2 (5 bases). The sample was PBMCs. The CDR3 loop is CASSSGLYNEQFF. The CDR3 bases are TGTGCCAGCAGCTCTGGACTTTACAATGAGCAGTTCTTC.